These 15 T cell receptor beta chains originate from one sample sequenced in a study of somatic mutations in cytotoxic T cells in rheumatoid arthritis. Libraries were prepared by immunoSEQ multiplex PCR; TCRdb keeps only in-frame clonotypes and omits some of them. The sample contains fewer than 25,000 clones, 78% of which appear only once. Sequencing was carried out using CD8+ T cells sorted from blood. The receptors derive from an adult with rheumatoid arthritis.

This clone has a handful of counts. The chain has TRBV7-8 and TRBJ2-7; 7 bases are shared with TRBD1. There are 15 residues in the CDR3. CDR1 is SGHVS, CDR2 FQNEAQ, per germline. V was pared by 2 bases and J by 0 bases, with 4 bases of the junction left unmatched. The CDR3 DNA is TGTGCCAGCAGCTTAACCCGGGACAGCTCCTACGAGCAGTACTTC. Its protein product is CASSLTRDSSYEQYF.

V usage is TRBV2 and J usage is TRBJ2-1; D unclear. The CDR3 has 11 residues. Trimming removed 4 bases from V and 9 bases from J, with 7 bases in between. CDR1 and CDR2 from the germline V gene are SNHLY and FYNNEI. The DNA for the CDR3 is TGTGCCAGCAGTGGAGGCGGTGAGCAGTTCTTC. It specifies CASSGGGEQFF.

This CDR3 reads CASSVRGLAGIDPMNTGELFF. CDR3 DNA: TGTGCCAGCAGCGTCCGAGGACTAGCGGGAATTGATCCTATGAACACCGGGGAGCTGTTTTTT. J is TRBJ2-2 and V is TRBV13; TRBD2 matches 12 bases. Germline V gene data show CDR1 as PRHDT and CDR2 as FYEKMQ (reference sequence). CDR3 length: 21 residues. The trim removed 5 bases at V and 1 base at J, leaving 17 bases unmatched.

The V gene is TRBV7-2, the J gene TRBJ2-1, with a tentative D call TRBD1 (6 bases). The V gene lost 0 bases and the J gene lost 5 bases, with 17 bases spanning the gap. The CDR3 length is 17 residues. CDR1 SGHTA and CDR2 FQGNSA come from the germline V gene. The CDR3 loop reads CASSLAGAGQTDNEQFF. CDR3 bases: TGTGCCAGCAGCTTAGCCGGGGCAGGACAGACGGACAATGAGCAGTTCTTC.

This chain links TRBV7-9 with TRBJ1-3; 9 bases align to TRBD1. The CDR3 extends over 16 amino acids. Germline V gives CDR1 SEHNR, CDR2 FQNEAQ (reference sequence). V gave up 5 bases and J gave up 2 bases; unmatched junction bases: 7. The CDR3 reads CASSVGQGGTGNTIYF. The CDR3 nucleotides read TGTGCCAGCAGCGTGGGACAGGGAGGGACTGGAAACACCATATATTTT.

The gene calls are TRBV19 and TRBJ1-2, with TRBD1 matching over 10 bases. The CDR3 loop spans 15 amino acids. Unmatched junction bases numbered 2, after V lost 4 bases and J lost 0 bases. The germline CDR1 and CDR2 sequences are LNHDA and SQIVND (reference sequence). This CDR3 is CASSKDRGTNYGYTF. DNA of the CDR3: TGTGCCAGTAGTAAGGACAGGGGGACTAACTATGGCTACACCTTC. Looking up the rest from reference TRBV19 and TRBJ1-2 gives the full variable domain: DGGITQSPKYLFRKEGQNVTLSCEQNLNHDAMYWYRQDPGQGLRLIYYSQIVNDFQKGDIAEGYSVSREKKESFPLTVTSAQKNPTAFYLCASSKDRGTNYGYTFGSGTRLTVV.

This clone was seen a handful of times. This chain connects TRBV4-2 to TRBJ2-7; TRBD2 matches at 8 bases. Germline CDR1 and CDR2: LGHNA and YNFKEQ. J gave up 0 bases and V 3 bases, and 4 bases lay outside the gene matches. The CDR3 length is 15 residues. The CDR3 nucleotides are TGTGCCAGCAGCCAGGTTAGCGGGACCTCCTACGAGCAGTACTTC. Translation gives CASSQVSGTSYEQYF.

CDR3 amino acids: CASSPTEDGEQYF. DNA of the CDR3: TGCGCCAGCAGCCCAACGGAAGATGGGGAGCAGTACTTC. V is TRBV4-1 and J is TRBJ2-7; no reliable D call. Trimming stripped 4 bases from V and 7 bases from J, with 14 bases between. Germline lookup yields CDR1 MGHRA and CDR2 YSYEKL. This CDR3 spans 13 amino acids.

The chain links TRBV7-8 to TRBJ2-3, with D unclear. V shed 1 base and J shed 1 base, with 9 bases lying between them. The CDR3 runs 15 residues. CDR1 and CDR2 from the germline V gene are SGHVS and FQNEAQ. The CDR3 sequence is CASSLEGWGTDTQYF. As DNA, the CDR3 is TGTGCCAGCAGCTTAGAAGGGTGGGGCACAGATACGCAGTATTTT. Full variable domain (missing parts from reference TRBV7-8 and TRBJ2-3): GAGVSQSPRYKVAKRGQDVALRCDPISGHVSLFWYQQALGQGPEFLTYFQNEAQLDKSGLPSDRFFAERPEGSVSTLKIQRTQQEDSAVYLCASSLEGWGTDTQYFGPGTRLTVL.

This clone was seen a few times. The chain has TRBV19 and TRBJ1-2; the match to TRBD1 covers 8 bases. CDR3 length: 14 amino acids. Germline V lookup: CDR1 LNHDA, CDR2 SQIVND (reference sequence). The V segment lost 7 bases and the J segment 7 bases; nucleotides outside the gene matches: 11. CDR3 nucleotide sequence: TGTGCCAGTAACCCCGGGTCAGGGGGCCGTGGCTACACCTTC. It encodes CASNPGSGGRGYTF.

V and J are TRBV5-1 and TRBJ2-5; 7 bases match TRBD2. The V and J ends lost 4 bases and 3 bases, in that order; junction bases with no gene match: 6. Germline-derived CDR1 and CDR2 are SGHRS and YFSETQ. The CDR3 spans 14 residues. Here the CDR3 DNA reads TGCGCCAGCAGCCCGCTGGGGGGGAAAGAGACCCAGTACTTC. Translation gives CASSPLGGKETQYF.

In this sample, this clone turned up a few times. V and J are TRBV5-6 and TRBJ1-1; unclear D gene. CDR1 and CDR2 from the germline V gene are SGHDT and YYEEEE. Trimming removed 5 bases from V and 3 bases from J, with 11 bases in between. The CDR3 sequence is 13 residues long. The CDR3 sequence is CASSYGPYTEAFF. In DNA form, the CDR3 reads TGTGCCAGCAGTTATGGACCTTACACTGAAGCTTTCTTT.

The chain joins TRBV5-1 to TRBJ2-3, with D uncertain. CDR3 length: 16 residues. Germline values: CDR1 SGHRS, CDR2 YFSETQ. The ends were cut back, 3 bases at V and 1 base at J, with 15 bases in the middle. The CDR3 DNA reads as TGCGCCAGCAGCTCTCACCGGGCGGCTGGCACAGATACGCAGTATTTT. This gives the protein CASSSHRAAGTDTQYF.

The chain has TRBV4-1 and TRBJ1-4; possible D gene TRBD1, 6 bases. Per germline, CDR1 MGHRA and CDR2 YSYEKL. The ends were cut back, 4 bases at V and 7 bases at J, with 22 bases in the middle. This CDR3 spans 17 amino acids. CDR3 loop: CASSPKARGIVGEKLFF. The DNA of the CDR3 is TGCGCCAGCAGCCCTAAAGCGAGGGGGATCGTGGGTGAAAAACTGTTTTTT.

The rearrangement links TRBV18 to TRBJ1-5; maybe TRBD1 (5 bases). The CDR3 is 16 amino acids. Trimming stripped 4 bases from V and 8 bases from J, with 21 bases between. The germline gives CDR1 KGHSH, CDR2 LQKENI. DNA of the CDR3: TGTGCCAGCTCACTAACGACAGAGAGCCAATTTGAGCCCCAGCATTTT. It yields the protein CASSLTTESQFEPQHF. The full variable domain, completed using reference TRBV18 and TRBJ1-5, is NAGVMQNPRHLVRRRGQEARLRCSPMKGHSHVYWYRQLPEEGLKFMVYLQKENIIDESGMPKERFSAEFPKEGPSILRIQQVVRGDSAAYFCASSLTTESQFEPQHFGDGTRLSIL.